Listed below are T cell receptor beta chains from one sample, sequenced in a study of OX40 agonist ivuxolimab in advanced cancers. Generated by immunoSEQ multiplex PCR, the TCRdb table keeps only in-frame clones and is missing some. Of 35,000 to 55,000 clones in the sample, 70% to 90% were seen once. The sequencing used CD4+ or CD8+ T cells sorted from blood, collected in a trial of the OX40 agonist ivuxolimab. These receptors all come from an adult with an advanced solid tumor such as melanoma, head and neck, liver or kidney cancer. Each CDR3 is given with its conserved first and last residue. Fields, in order: V gene, D gene, J gene, clone size, CDR3 protein, CDR3 DNA. D genes are given only for firm matches. Size tells how often a clone was seen (once, few, many) or the class of an expanded clone, and some rows leave it out.

>TRBV11-2|TRBD2|TRBJ2-7|once
CASSFVTSGYEQYF
TGTGCCAGCAGCTTTGTCACTAGCGGATACGAGCAGTACTTC
>TRBV19|TRBD2|TRBJ2-7|-
CASSLGLALTYEQYF
TGTGCCAGTAGCCTGGGACTAGCGCTGACCTACGAGCAGTACTTC
>TRBV7-3|TRBD1|TRBJ2-1|-
CASSLDRALYNEQFF
TGTGCCAGCAGCTTAGACAGGGCCTTATACAATGAGCAGTTCTTC
>TRBV9|-|TRBJ2-1|-
CASSVEGEGQEDEQFF
TGTGCCAGCAGCGTAGAGGGGGAGGGCCAGGAAGATGAGCAGTTCTTC
>TRBV30|-|TRBJ2-6|-
CAWSVMRGTYSGANVLTF
TGTGCCTGGAGTGTAATGCGGGGTACCTACTCTGGGGCCAACGTCCTGACTTTC
>TRBV27|-|TRBJ1-2|once
CASASGGSGYTF
TGTGCCAGCGCGAGCGGGGGTAGCGGCTACACCTTC
>TRBV5-1|TRBD2|TRBJ2-1|-
CASSFRLAGDNEQFF
TGCGCCAGCAGCTTCAGACTAGCGGGAGACAATGAGCAGTTCTTC
>TRBV7-7|TRBD2|TRBJ2-5|-
CASSLESGEETQYF
TGTGCTAGCAGCTTAGAAAGCGGGGAAGAGACCCAGTACTTC
>TRBV6-5|TRBD2|TRBJ2-1|-
CASNPTSGSYNEQFF
TGTGCCAGCAACCCAACTAGCGGGTCTTACAATGAGCAGTTCTTC
>TRBV5-5|-|TRBJ1-3|-
CASSLPAQGTGNTIYF
TGTGCCAGCAGCCTACCGGCCCAGGGTACAGGAAACACCATATATTTT
>TRBV5-1|-|TRBJ2-2|-
CASSLDYTGELFF
TGCGCCAGCAGCTTGGATTACACCGGGGAGCTGTTTTTT
>TRBV14|TRBD2|TRBJ2-2|-
CASSQGGLAGAPRGELFF
TGTGCCAGCAGCCAAGGGGGACTAGCGGGAGCGCCTCGGGGGGAGCTGTTTTTT
>TRBV7-3|-|TRBJ2-3|-
CASSSPNTDTQYF
TGTGCCAGCAGCTCCCCCAATACAGATACGCAGTATTTT
>TRBV14|-|TRBJ2-1|-
CASSWGLYNEQFF
TGTGCCAGCAGCTGGGGACTTTACAATGAGCAGTTCTTC
>TRBV5-1|-|TRBJ1-1|-
CASSLVAGPNTEAFF
TGCGCCAGCAGCTTGGTGGCGGGGCCGAACACTGAAGCTTTCTTT
>TRBV4-2|TRBD2|TRBJ2-7|once
CASSQVSGSFPREQYF
TGTGCCAGCAGCCAAGTAAGCGGGAGCTTCCCTCGCGAGCAGTACTTC
>TRBV6-4|-|TRBJ2-1|-
CASSESPGNEQFF
TGTGCCAGCAGCGAATCCCCAGGGAATGAGCAGTTCTTC
>TRBV4-1|TRBD2|TRBJ2-5|-
CASSPGLAGGRETQYF
TGCGCCAGCAGCCCCGGGCTGGCGGGAGGTCGTGAGACCCAGTACTTC
>TRBV2|-|TRBJ2-1|-
CASSEALGRPNEQFF
TGTGCCAGCAGTGAAGCATTGGGGCGGCCCAATGAGCAGTTCTTC
>TRBV7-8|TRBD1|TRBJ1-3|-
CASSKDRASGNTIYF
TGTGCCAGCAGCAAGGACAGGGCCTCTGGAAACACCATATATTTT
>TRBV9|-|TRBJ2-2|-
CASSVVEGTGELFF
TGTGCCAGCAGCGTAGTCGAAGGAACCGGGGAGCTGTTTTTT
>TRBV5-1|-|TRBJ1-4|-
CASSFGVVGEKLFF
TGCGCCAGCAGCTTCGGGGTAGTCGGTGAAAAACTGTTTTTT
>TRBV29-1|-|TRBJ2-3|few
CSVEEGTDTQYF
TGCAGCGTTGAAGAGGGCACAGATACGCAGTATTTT
>TRBV27|TRBD1|TRBJ1-1|once
CASSGRTGRNTEAFF
TGTGCCAGCAGTGGGCGGACAGGGCGGAACACTGAAGCTTTCTTT
>TRBV5-1|-|TRBJ2-7|few
CASSLFGDSDGEQYF
TGCGCCAGCAGCTTGTTTGGGGACTCCGATGGCGAGCAGTACTTC
>TRBV29-1|TRBD1|TRBJ2-3|-
CSVPDRVSTDTQYF
TGCAGCGTACCTGACAGGGTTAGCACAGATACGCAGTATTTT
>TRBV4-2|-|TRBJ1-1|-
CASSQDGGITEAFF
TGTGCCAGCAGCCAAGATGGAGGGATCACTGAAGCTTTCTTT
>TRBV5-6|-|TRBJ1-1|-
CASSLVGPNTEAFF
TGTGCCAGCAGCTTGGTAGGGCCGAACACTGAAGCTTTCTTT
>TRBV2|TRBD2|TRBJ2-3|-
CAGGTRTTDTQYF
TGTGCCGGCGGGACTAGGACCACAGATACGCAGTATTTT
>TRBV27|-|TRBJ1-2|-
CASSPYRDSGYTF
TGTGCCAGCAGTCCTTACAGGGACTCTGGCTACACCTTC
>TRBV5-1|TRBD1|TRBJ1-1|-
CASSHLRGQGRLNTEAFF
TGCGCCAGCAGCCATCTAAGGGGGCAGGGCCGACTGAACACTGAAGCTTTCTTT
>TRBV2|-|TRBJ2-1|-
CASSVGWLGTYNEQFF
TGTGCCAGCAGTGTGGGATGGCTAGGGACCTACAATGAGCAGTTCTTC
>TRBV11-2|-|TRBJ2-5|-
CASSRRTPLPQYF
TGTGCCAGCAGCCGAAGGACGCCGCTTCCCCAGTACTTC
>TRBV9|-|TRBJ2-2|-
CASSVEVRYTGELFF
TGTGCCAGCAGCGTAGAGGTGAGGTACACCGGGGAGCTGTTTTTT
>TRBV18|-|TRBJ2-5|-
CASSPYLTETQYF
TGTGCCAGCTCACCCTACCTTACTGAGACCCAGTACTTC
>TRBV4-2|-|TRBJ1-1|-
CASSRLEGNTEAFF
TGTGCCAGCAGCCGCCTGGAGGGGAACACTGAAGCTTTCTTT
>TRBV28|-|TRBJ1-1|-
CATHGNTEAFF
TGTGCCACGCACGGGAACACTGAAGCTTTCTTT
>TRBV5-4|TRBD1|TRBJ2-3|-
CASSRRGDRVGDTQYF
TGTGCCAGCAGCCGCAGGGGGGACAGGGTCGGGGATACGCAGTATTTT
>TRBV6-6|-|TRBJ2-2|-
CASSYPEYTGELFF
TGTGCCAGCAGTTACCCGGAGTACACCGGGGAGCTGTTTTTT
>TRBV7-2|-|TRBJ2-3|-
CASRGRHTDTQYF
TGTGCCAGCCGTGGGAGACACACAGATACGCAGTATTTT
>TRBV2|TRBD1|TRBJ2-1|-
CASSRQGSSYNEQFF
TGTGCCAGCAGCAGACAGGGCAGCTCCTACAATGAGCAGTTCTTC
>TRBV5-6|-|TRBJ2-7|-
CASSLDRGQHYEQYF
TGTGCCAGCAGCTTGGATCGGGGGCAGCACTACGAGCAGTACTTC
>TRBV21-1|-|TRBJ2-6|-
CASSKSARGVVWANVLTF
TGTGCCAGCAGCAAATCCGCGAGGGGGGTTGTTTGGGCCAACGTCCTGACTTTC
>TRBV7-9|-|TRBJ2-2|-
CASSLDGTNTGELFF
TGTGCCAGCAGCTTGGACGGGACGAACACCGGGGAGCTGTTTTTT
>TRBV11-3|TRBD1|TRBJ2-3|once
CASSLLGTGTDTQYF
TGTGCCAGCAGCTTACTCGGGACAGGGACAGATACGCAGTATTTT
>TRBV7-2|-|TRBJ2-3|few
CASSPNRALNTQYF
TGTGCCAGCAGCCCAAACCGGGCCCTAAATACGCAGTATTTT
>TRBV10-1|-|TRBJ2-7|-
CASSELLGHEQYF
TGCGCCAGCAGTGAGCTACTAGGCCACGAGCAGTACTTC
>TRBV6-6|-|TRBJ2-5|-
CASSYTGGLQETQYF
TGTGCCAGCAGTTACACCGGGGGGCTGCAAGAGACCCAGTACTTC
>TRBV6-5|-|TRBJ2-7|-
CASSYASASEQYF
TGTGCCAGCAGTTACGCTAGCGCCTCCGAGCAGTACTTC